This TCR beta chain originates from a study of cytomegalovirus exposure and HLA in healthy donors. The study's findings and limits: The listing of 150 to 200 TCR beta chains classed them as cytomegalovirus-associated.

In germline, CDR1 is MDHEN, CDR2 SYDVKM. The CDR3 is made up of 14 amino acids. Losses at the gene ends were 1 base for V and 3 bases for J; bases not matched to a gene: 3. With respect to this clone: Its antigen is not identified.

Primers for the PCR totalled 60 Vbeta and 13 Jbeta. Some clones are missing from TCRdb's copy, which holds only in-frame ones; the method was immunoSEQ multiplex PCR. The data hold about 180,000 clones, with less than 85% observed a single time. The TCR sequence derives from a boy aged 2-9 years in good health and CMV-seronegative. Sequenced sample: PBMCs. The chain is built from TRBV28 and TRBJ2-7; 7 bases align to TRBD1. In DNA, the CDR3 is TGTGCCAGCAGTTTATCCGGGACAGACTACGAGCAGTACTTC. This gives the protein CASSLSGTDYEQYF.